Shown below are 28 T cell receptor beta chains from a single sample sequenced in a study of blood T cell repertoires in COVID-19. Here immunoSEQ multiplex PCR was the method, and the copy in TCRdb shows in-frame clones only, minus some. This table has approximately 40,000 clones, approximately 91% appearing once. Specimen: peripheral blood. These TCRs come from a human donor in a cohort sampled during active COVID-19.

This rearrangement joins TRBV12-3 or TRBV12-4 to TRBJ1-1; possibly TRBD1 for D (6 bases). V was cut by 4 bases and J by 8 bases, with 14 bases left in between. The CDR3 has 13 residues. For the CDR3, the DNA is TGTGCCAGCAGTTACCGTTCTACAGGGGAAGCTTTCTTT. Amino acids: CASSYRSTGEAFF.

The chain combines TRBV4-3 with TRBJ2-3; D perhaps matches TRBD2 (6 bases). Germline V gene lookup returns CDR1 LGHNA and CDR2 YSLEER. This CDR3 has 15 residues. V was trimmed by 0 bases and J by 4 bases, leaving 11 bases between them. The CDR3 coding sequence is TGCGCCAGCAGCCAAGAGGGACTGGAGGCAGATACGCAGTATTTT. Translating it yields CASSQEGLEADTQYF.

V usage is TRBV28 and J usage is TRBJ1-1; D might be TRBD1 (5 bases). Trimming cost V 5 bases and J 1 base, with 20 bases left between them. Germline CDR1 MDHEN, CDR2 SYDVKM. This CDR3 is 17 amino acids long. CDR3 sequence: CASSRPNPTEKNTEAFF. CDR3 coding DNA: TGTGCCAGCAGTCGACCGAATCCGACAGAGAAGAACACTGAAGCTTTCTTT.

This chain links TRBV18 with TRBJ1-1; maybe TRBD1 (5 bases). V lost 3 bases to trimming and J lost 1 base, with 9 bases between them. CDR1 and CDR2 from the germline V gene are KGHSH and LQKENI. The CDR3 runs to 14 residues. Here the CDR3 reads CASSPGGGNTEAFF. CDR3 bases: TGTGCCAGCTCACCTGGGGGGGGGAACACTGAAGCTTTCTTT.

The rearrangement joins TRBV29-1 to TRBJ1-2; TRBD1 matches 7 bases. Per germline, CDR1 SQVTM and CDR2 ANQGSEA. This CDR3 has 12 residues. V dropped 7 bases and J dropped 5; count of bases not matched to a gene: 7. This CDR3 reads CSAVQGSYGYTF. CDR3 in DNA: TGCAGCGCCGTACAGGGGTCGTATGGCTACACCTTC.

V usage is TRBV24-1 and J usage is TRBJ2-2; 7 bases match TRBD1. J was trimmed by 3 bases and V by 8 bases; bases with no gene match: 8. CDR1 and CDR2 from the germline V gene are KGHDR and SFDVKD. The CDR3 has 15 residues. CDR3 in amino acids: CATKVHRGYTGELFF. CDR3 sequence (DNA): TGTGCCACCAAAGTGCACAGGGGATACACCGGGGAGCTGTTTTTT.

The chain has TRBV7-9 and TRBJ1-5, with a weak D call TRBD1 (5 bases). Germline values: CDR1 SEHNR, CDR2 FQNEAQ (reference sequence). The length of the CDR3 is 14 residues. The ends were cut back, 5 bases at V and 4 bases at J, with 12 bases in the middle. DNA for the CDR3: TGTGCCAGCAGCCCCGACAGAGTAAATCAGCCCCAGCATTTT. It specifies CASSPDRVNQPQHF.

A single count supports this clone. The CDR3 region is CASSLASGRSEQYF. The CDR3 nucleotides read TGTGCCAGCAGCTTGGCTAGCGGGAGAAGCGAGCAGTACTTC. The rearrangement joins TRBV5-4 to TRBJ2-7; 10 nucleotides match TRBD2. The V segment lost 0 bases and the J segment 6 bases; nucleotides outside the gene matches: 3. The CDR3 is 14 amino acids. Looked up from germline, CDR1 is SGHNT and CDR2 is YYREEE (reference sequence).

The rearrangement links TRBV20-1 to TRBJ2-3; 11 positions agree with TRBD2. V trimming: 3 bases; J trimming: 0 bases; junction bases outside the gene matches: 8. From germline, CDR1 is DFQATT and CDR2 SNEGSKA (reference sequence). There are 17 residues in the CDR3. CDR3 in DNA: TGCAGTGCTAGTGTTCTAGCGGGGGGATATAGCACAGATACGCAGTATTTT. Translated: CSASVLAGGYSTDTQYF.

The rearrangement joins TRBV5-1 to TRBJ1-1; D is unresolved. V was cut by 4 bases and J by 1 base, with 14 bases left in between. This CDR3 comprises 15 residues. Germline lookup yields CDR1 SGHRS and CDR2 YFSETQ. The CDR3 DNA reads as TGCGCCAGCAGCCCTAGTGGCAGCGAGAACACTGAAGCTTTCTTT. Translating it yields CASSPSGSENTEAFF.

This clone was recorded only once. The chain has TRBV15 and TRBJ1-4, with D maybe TRBD1 (5 bases). With 0 bases removed from V and 16 bases from J, the gap between germline ends came to 15 bases. Germline-derived CDR1 and CDR2 are LNHNV and YYDKDF (reference sequence). The CDR3 has 13 amino acids. The CDR3 sequence is CATSRDYVAGWFF. CDR3 nucleotide sequence: TGTGCCACCAGCAGAGATTATGTGGCAGGGTGGTTTTTT.

The chain is built from TRBV7-9 and TRBJ2-3; D gene unclear. There are 11 residues in the CDR3. Per the germline V gene, CDR1 is SEHNR and CDR2 is FQNEAQ (reference sequence). Trimming removed 7 bases at V and 5 bases at J, with 7 bases between. CDR3 nucleotide sequence: TGTGCCAGCACGCGAGGAGATACGCAGTATTTT. Translating gives CASTRGDTQYF.

The J gene is TRBJ1-5, the V gene TRBV5-1, with D perhaps TRBD1 (6 bases). Germline V gene sequence: CDR1 SGHRS, CDR2 YFSETQ. The CDR3 spans 15 residues. Deletions cut 2 bases from V and 1 base from J, with 10 bases between. CDR3 sequence (DNA): TGCGCCAGCAGCTTCGGGGGGGCCAGCAATCAGCCCCAGCATTTT. Residues: CASSFGGASNQPQHF. The whole variable domain, remainder taken from reference TRBV5-1 and TRBJ1-5, is KAGVTQTPRYLIKTRGQQVTLSCSPISGHRSVSWYQQTPGQGLQFLFEYFSETQRNKGNFPGRFSGRQFSNSRSEMNVSTLELGDSALYLCASSFGGASNQPQHFGDGTRLSIL.

The chain has TRBV18 and TRBJ2-7; 7 nucleotides agree with TRBD1. CDR1 and CDR2 from the germline V gene are KGHSH and LQKENI. After removal of 4 bases from V and 2 bases from J, the junction contained 8 bases not matched to a gene. This CDR3 comprises 15 residues. The CDR3 DNA is TGTGCCAGCTCACTCCCAGGGACAGTAGCCTACGAGCAGTACTTC. Amino acid sequence: CASSLPGTVAYEQYF.

This clone was found once. The J gene is TRBJ2-2, the V gene TRBV4-2, with TRBD1 as a possible D gene (6 bases). The CDR3 sequence is 15 residues long. The V gene's germline CDR1 is LGHNA and CDR2 YNFKEQ. Trimming stripped 0 bases from V and 4 bases from J, with 9 bases between. The CDR3 loop is CASSQDTGFTGELFF. The CDR3 DNA is TGTGCCAGCAGCCAAGATACAGGGTTCACCGGGGAGCTGTTTTTT.

J is TRBJ2-1 and V is TRBV5-1; D may be TRBD1 (5 bases). The CDR3 length is 15 residues. Per germline, CDR1 SGHRS and CDR2 YFSETQ. Between the trimmed V and J ends, which lost 0 bases and 2 bases, there was a span of 9 bases. The CDR3 loop is CASSLAAGTYNEQFF. In DNA form, the CDR3 reads TGCGCCAGCAGCTTGGCCGCAGGGACCTACAATGAGCAGTTCTTC.

V gene TRBV6-2 or TRBV6-3 combines with J gene TRBJ2-2; possibly TRBD2 for D (6 bases). V was pared by 2 bases and J by 3 bases, with 16 bases between. The CDR3 contains 17 residues. The germline V gene encodes CDR1 MNHEY and CDR2 SVGEGT. The CDR3 nucleotides read TGTGCCAGCAGTTACCCCGGGACTGATGGTCACACCGGGGAGCTGTTTTTT. Its protein is CASSYPGTDGHTGELFF.

This clone has more than one count but fewer than ten. The chain recombines TRBV28 with TRBJ1-1; possibly TRBD1 for D (5 bases). Germline V gives CDR1 MDHEN, CDR2 SYDVKM. CDR3 length: 14 residues. V lost 5 bases and J lost 0, with 10 bases in between. The CDR3: CASSLPTVNTEAFF. CDR3 coding DNA: TGTGCCAGCAGTCTCCCGACAGTGAACACTGAAGCTTTCTTT.

The V gene is TRBV18, the J gene TRBJ2-6; 8 bases are shared with TRBD2. The ends lost 3 bases at V and 4 bases at J; junction bases unmatched: 14. This CDR3 is built from 19 residues. Germline assignment: CDR1 KGHSH and CDR2 LQKENI. CDR3 sequence (DNA): TGTGCCAGCTCACCCCTGCGGGGGGCCCCCCCTAACGGGGCCAACGTCCTGACTTTC. Residues: CASSPLRGAPPNGANVLTF.

This clone was counted between two and nine times. The CDR3 reads CAWVLAHRLNTEAFF. The CDR3 region has the DNA TGTGCCTGGGTACTCGCCCACAGGTTGAACACTGAAGCTTTCTTT. The rearrangement uses TRBV30 and TRBJ1-1, with D possibly matching TRBD1 (5 bases). The length of the CDR3 is 15 residues. Germline CDR1 reads GTSNPN; CDR2 reads SVGIG (reference sequence). The V gene lost 5 bases and the J gene lost 0 bases, with 16 bases spanning the gap.

The V and J genes are TRBV19 and TRBJ1-5; unclear D gene. The germline V gene has CDR1 LNHDA and CDR2 SQIVND (reference sequence). V lost 3 bases and J 0 bases, leaving 9 bases between the germline ends. This CDR3 spans 15 amino acids. CDR3 amino acids: CASSIAHYSNQPQHF. The CDR3, as DNA: TGTGCCAGTAGTATCGCACATTATAGCAATCAGCCCCAGCATTTT.

The chain recombines TRBV6-6 with TRBJ1-6; possible D gene TRBD1, 6 bases. CDR1 is MNHNY, CDR2 SVGAGI, per germline (reference sequence). CDR3 length: 15 amino acids. V shed 2 bases and J shed 10 bases, with 15 bases lying between them. CDR3 nucleotides: TGTGCCAGCAGTTACGGTGGGCAGGGGTGGTCACCCCTCCACTTT. The encoded protein is CASSYGGQGWSPLHF.

The rearrangement joins TRBV9 to TRBJ1-2; unclear D gene. Looked up from germline, CDR1 is SGDLS and CDR2 is YYNGEE. V was pared by 0 bases and J by 4 bases, with 13 bases between. The CDR3 is 15 amino acids. CDR3 nucleotides: TGTGCCAGCAGCGTAGGGGCAACCTTTTTCTATGGCTACACCTTC. Protein: CASSVGATFFYGYTF.

A single count supports this clone. The CDR3 DNA is TGTGCCAGCAGGAACCCCGGGACAGGGTACTATGGCTACACCTTC. This translates into CASRNPGTGYYGYTF. The chain is built from TRBV2 and TRBJ1-2; 9 nucleotides agree with TRBD1. The junction had 8 bases not matched to a gene; V was cut back by 6 bases and J by 3 bases. There are 15 residues in the CDR3. Germline V gives CDR1 SNHLY, CDR2 FYNNEI.

The chain joins TRBV11-2 to TRBJ1-4; D gene uncertain. CDR3 length: 15 residues. The V and J ends lost 3 bases and 0 bases respectively, with 8 bases between them. The germline CDR1 and CDR2 sequences are SGHAT and FQNNGV. The CDR3 loop reads CASSFTGTTNEKLFF. CDR3 bases: TGTGCCAGCAGCTTCACCGGGACAACTAATGAAAAACTGTTTTTT.

This chain connects TRBV28 to TRBJ1-4, with 9 bases matching TRBD1. With 2 bases clipped from V and 8 bases from J, the junction kept 6 bases outside the gene matches. This CDR3 comprises 15 residues. The germline gives CDR1 MDHEN, CDR2 SYDVKM. Here the CDR3 DNA reads TGTGCCAGCAGTTTAAGGGGACAGGGACGAGAAAAACTGTTTTTT. This codes for CASSLRGQGREKLFF.

The chain has TRBV4-3 and TRBJ1-1; D perhaps matches TRBD1 (5 bases). The V end was cut by 5 bases, the J end by 2 bases, with 12 bases between. The CDR3 consists of 14 residues. The germline CDR1 and CDR2 sequences are LGHNA and YSLEER. The CDR3 loop is CASSVFDRNTEAFF. The DNA for the CDR3 is TGCGCCAGCAGCGTATTCGACAGAAACACTGAAGCTTTCTTT.

This clone is a singleton in its sample. The chain employs TRBV4-1 and TRBJ2-6; D perhaps matches TRBD1 (6 bases). V was shortened by 6 bases and J by 0 bases, with 15 bases between the two germline ends. From germline, CDR1 is MGHRA and CDR2 YSYEKL. CDR3 length: 17 residues. Written as DNA, the CDR3 is TGCGCCAGCAGTCCGGGGCAGGACAGCTCTGGGGCCAACGTCCTGACTTTC. Amino acids: CASSPGQDSSGANVLTF.